The clone carrying this T cell receptor (beta chain) has ten or more counts. Its antigen is as yet unknown. The data were obtained in a study of regulatory T cells in long-lasting Graves disease. Time point here: newly diagnosed GD, antithyroid drugs for less than 3 months. The TCR library was made from RNA that had been extracted from PBMCs in TRIzol. An endocrinology unit in Xi'an, China, supplied the patients. Study results and limitations: Among the persistent patients, fewer than 3,000 public clonotypes were shared, more than the 750 to 1,000 shared among new patients. Limited sample numbers may have lowered accuracy.

Arm-PCR with iRepertoire HTBI primers amplified the CDR3 regions for these TCR beta libraries. TCRdb ran MiXCR on the multiplex PCR reads and lists one entry per CDR3 protein. This sample carries 530,000 or so distinct CDR3 sequences, roughly a sixth of them seen once, and the ten largest clones take about 12%. The germline V gene has CDR1 MDHEN and CDR2 SYDVKM. Trimming removed 4 bases from V and 2 bases from J, with 11 bases in between. CDR3 length: 15 amino acids. The data were also submitted as part of a second study, on T cells in Graves' hyperthyroidism and ophthalmopathy. This second study notes: Blood shared most expanded thyroid clonotypes above 0.001.

The receptor's source is a man between 18 and 29 years old with Graves disease. This sequence joins TRBV28 and TRBJ1-4; the D gene is possibly TRBD1 (6 bases). The sample consisted of peripheral blood mononuclear cells (PBMCs), taken at new diagnosis, from a patient treated with antithyroid drugs. The CDR3 nucleotides are TGTGCCAGCAGTTACGGACAGTCGACTAATGAAAAACTGTTTTTT. This encodes CASSYGQSTNEKLFF.